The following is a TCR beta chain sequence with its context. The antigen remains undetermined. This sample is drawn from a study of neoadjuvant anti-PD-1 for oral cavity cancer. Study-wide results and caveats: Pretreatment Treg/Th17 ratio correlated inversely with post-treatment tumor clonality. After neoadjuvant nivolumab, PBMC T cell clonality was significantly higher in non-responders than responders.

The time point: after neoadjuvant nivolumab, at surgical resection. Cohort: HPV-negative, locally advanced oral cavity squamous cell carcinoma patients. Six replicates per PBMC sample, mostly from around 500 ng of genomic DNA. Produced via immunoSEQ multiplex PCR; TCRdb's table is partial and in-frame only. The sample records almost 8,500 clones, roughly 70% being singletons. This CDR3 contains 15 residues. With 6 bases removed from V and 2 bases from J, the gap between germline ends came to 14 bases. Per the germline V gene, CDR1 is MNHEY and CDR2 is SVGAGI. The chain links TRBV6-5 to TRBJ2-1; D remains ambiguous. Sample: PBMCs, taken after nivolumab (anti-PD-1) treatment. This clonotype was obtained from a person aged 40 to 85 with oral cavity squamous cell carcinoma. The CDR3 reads CASSRGQVTYNEQFF. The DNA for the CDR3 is TGTGCCAGCAGCCGAGGTCAGGTTACCTACAATGAGCAGTTCTTC.